One sample yielded the 16 T cell receptor beta chains listed below, sequenced in a study of vaccination effects on CD4 cells after COVID-19. Clones were sequenced by immunoSEQ multiplex PCR, and TCRdb holds only the in-frame ones, with some missing. The sample has 55,000 to 80,000 clones, around 72% seen once; the top ten hold 4%. The ViraFEST assay expanded antigen-specific CD4+ T cells with viral peptide pools before sequencing. On approximately day 9 of culture, CD4+ T cells were separated out. Previously uninfected by SARS-CoV-2, the vaccine recipients also showed negative nucleocapsid antibodies. Antigens of these TCRs are unknown. The material sequenced was CD4+ T cells from PBMCs cultured with HCoV-OC43 spike peptides, taken before COVID-19 vaccination. Subset denoted: HCoV-OC43 spike overlapping peptide pool stimulation. Receptors were obtained from a human donor who received a COVID-19 vaccine.

The V gene is TRBV18, the J gene TRBJ2-7, with D possibly called TRBD1 or TRBD2 (5 bases each). Germline CDR1 reads KGHSH; CDR2 reads LQKENI. The CDR3 is 15 amino acids. V dropped 5 bases and J dropped 0 bases, with 14 bases sitting between them. CDR3 protein: CASSKGPTSSYEQYV. The DNA of the CDR3 is TGTGCCAGCTCAAAGGGACCGACGAGCTCCTACGAGCAGTACGTC.

J is TRBJ1-1 and V is TRBV5-8; maybe TRBD1 (6 bases). Trimming pared 7 bases from V and 5 bases from J, leaving 21 bases between. The CDR3 totals 15 residues. The germline V gene has CDR1 SGHTS and CDR2 YDEGEE. Here the CDR3 DNA reads TGTGCCAGCCCAGATCTAACAGGGCGTCGGACTGAAGCTTTCTTT. Translating it yields CASPDLTGRRTEAFF.

The chain combines TRBV6-5 with TRBJ1-1; 7 bases are shared with TRBD1. The CDR3 is 14 residues long. Trimming at V came to 4 bases and at J to 0 bases, leaving 2 bases not matched to a gene. Germline V lookup: CDR1 MNHEY, CDR2 SVGAGI. The chain's CDR3 is CASSLTGLNTEAFF. The CDR3 region has the DNA TGTGCCAGCAGTTTGACAGGGTTGAACACTGAAGCTTTCTTT.

This clone was seen a single time. The chain recombines TRBV4-2 with TRBJ1-4, with 11 bases aligning to TRBD1. Germline lookup yields CDR1 LGHNA and CDR2 YNFKEQ. This CDR3 spans 16 amino acids. J was trimmed by 9 bases and V by 0 bases; bases with no gene match: 6. CDR3 in amino acids: CASSQDPGQGGKKLFF. The CDR3 bases are TGTGCCAGCAGCCAAGATCCGGGACAGGGGGGGAAAAAACTGTTTTTT.

This chain links TRBV6-2 or TRBV6-3 with TRBJ2-2, with 11 bases matching TRBD2. Looked up from germline, CDR1 is MNHEY and CDR2 is SVGEGT. The CDR3 is 16 residues long. Trimming removed 5 bases from V and 9 bases from J; junction bases left unmatched: 11. The CDR3 nucleotides read TGTGCCAGCAGTCACCCCGTGGCTAGCGGGGGGAGGGAGCTGTTTTTT. As protein: CASSHPVASGGRELFF.

This clone was observed a single time. The chain recombines TRBV5-1 with TRBJ2-3; 13 nucleotides agree with TRBD2. CDR1 is SGHRS and CDR2 is YFSETQ in the germline V gene. The junction had 8 bases not matched to a gene; V was cut back by 8 bases and J by 5 bases. This CDR3 is built from 15 residues. This CDR3 is CASNELAGGQDTQYF. For the CDR3, the DNA is TGCGCCAGTAACGAACTAGCGGGGGGGCAAGATACGCAGTATTTT. Together with reference TRBV5-1 and TRBJ2-3, the CDR3 gives the full variable domain: KAGVTQTPRYLIKTRGQQVTLSCSPISGHRSVSWYQQTPGQGLQFLFEYFSETQRNKGNFPGRFSGRQFSNSRSEMNVSTLELGDSALYLCASNELAGGQDTQYFGPGTRLTVL.

The gene calls are TRBV2 and TRBJ1-2; D unresolved. This CDR3 comprises 13 residues. V was clipped by 11 bases and J by 5 bases, with 18 bases between them. The germline V gene encodes CDR1 SNHLY and CDR2 FYNNEI. CDR3 nucleotide sequence: TGTGCCGGATATCGGGTTGGGGATTATGGCTACACCTTC. Translation: CAGYRVGDYGYTF.

This rearrangement joins TRBV6-5 to TRBJ2-1; 8 positions match TRBD2. CDR1 and CDR2 from the germline V gene are MNHEY and SVGAGI. CDR3 length: 14 residues. V dropped 8 bases and J dropped 6; count of bases not matched to a gene: 9. The chain's CDR3 is CASSTGGAVNEQFF. The CDR3 region has the DNA TGTGCCAGCTCGACCGGGGGGGCGGTCAATGAGCAGTTCTTC.

This chain connects TRBV6-5 to TRBJ1-4; 7 nucleotides align to TRBD1. CDR3 size: 14 residues. V shed 6 bases, J shed 8 bases, and the junction held 9 bases outside the gene matches. Germline V gene sequence: CDR1 MNHEY, CDR2 SVGAGI. For the CDR3, the DNA is TGTGCCAGCAGGAGAGGGGGCGACGGAGAAAAACTGTTTTTT. It translates to CASRRGGDGEKLFF.

The CDR3 here is CASNRAGGNYGYTF. The CDR3 DNA is TGTGCCAGCAATCGAGCAGGGGGCAACTATGGCTACACCTTC. V and J are TRBV2 and TRBJ1-2; 8 bases map to TRBD1. CDR1 is SNHLY, CDR2 FYNNEI, per germline. Losses at the gene ends were 7 bases for V and 2 bases for J; bases not matched to a gene: 6. The CDR3 has 14 residues.

The chain links TRBV7-8 to TRBJ1-4; D gene uncertain. This CDR3 has 14 amino acids. Germline V CDR1 and CDR2: SGHVS, FQNEAQ. Trimming stripped 3 bases from V and 3 bases from J, with 8 bases between. The CDR3 DNA sequence: TGTGCCAGCAGCTTGGGTTGGGCTAATGAAAAACTGTTTTTT. Its protein is CASSLGWANEKLFF.

The CDR3 sequence is CAISESKETQYF. In DNA, the CDR3 is TGTGCCATCAGTGAGTCGAAGGAGACCCAGTACTTC. This sequence joins TRBV10-3 and TRBJ2-5; D is unresolved. CDR1 ENHRY and CDR2 SYGVKD come from the germline V gene. V was cut by 0 bases and J by 5 bases, with 4 bases left in between. This CDR3 region has 12 residues.

The J gene is TRBJ2-1, the V gene TRBV7-2; a weak D match, TRBD2 (5 bases). Germline CDR1 reads SGHTA; CDR2 reads FQGNSA. V was cut by 2 bases and J by 1 base, with 9 bases left in between. CDR3 length: 15 residues. DNA of the CDR3: TGTGCCAGCAGCTTAACGACGGGGTCCTACAATGAGCAGTTCTTC. Its translation: CASSLTTGSYNEQFF. The full variable domain, with the rest looked up from reference TRBV7-2 and TRBJ2-1, is GAGVSQSPSNKVTEKGKDVELRCDPISGHTALYWYRQSLGQGLEFLIYFQGNSAPDKSGLPSDRFSAERTGGSVSTLTIQRTQQEDSAVYLCASSLTTGSYNEQFFGPGTRLTVL.

This chain uses TRBV5-1 with TRBJ2-7; TRBD1 aligns across 9 bases. This CDR3 spans 17 amino acids. CDR1 is SGHRS and CDR2 is YFSETQ in the germline V gene. V shed 2 bases and J 3 bases; nucleotides not matched to a gene: 12. Here the CDR3 DNA reads TGCGCCAGCAGCTTATCCCCCCCCGGACAGGGGAGCTACGAGCAGTACGTC. The encoded protein is CASSLSPPGQGSYEQYV.

The chain combines TRBV7-9 with TRBJ2-7; D gene unclear. The germline V gene has CDR1 SEHNR and CDR2 FQNEAQ (reference sequence). CDR3 size: 11 residues. The germline V and J ends were trimmed by 5 bases and 5 bases, with 7 bases remaining between them. CDR3 nucleotide sequence: TGTGCCAGCAGCCCAGTTCACGAGCAGTACGTC. Its translation: CASSPVHEQYV.

Only one count was recorded for this clone. This chain connects TRBV3-1 (or the pseudogene TRBV3-2) to TRBJ2-5; a possible D gene is TRBD2 (6 bases). Germline V gene sequence: CDR1 LGHDT, CDR2 YNNKEL (reference sequence). The CDR3 length is 14 residues. The germline V and J ends were trimmed by 1 base and 5 bases, with 11 bases remaining between them. The CDR3 bases are TGTGCCAGCAGCCAAGTGCGGGGCCCGGAGACCCAGTACTTC. It translates to CASSQVRGPETQYF.